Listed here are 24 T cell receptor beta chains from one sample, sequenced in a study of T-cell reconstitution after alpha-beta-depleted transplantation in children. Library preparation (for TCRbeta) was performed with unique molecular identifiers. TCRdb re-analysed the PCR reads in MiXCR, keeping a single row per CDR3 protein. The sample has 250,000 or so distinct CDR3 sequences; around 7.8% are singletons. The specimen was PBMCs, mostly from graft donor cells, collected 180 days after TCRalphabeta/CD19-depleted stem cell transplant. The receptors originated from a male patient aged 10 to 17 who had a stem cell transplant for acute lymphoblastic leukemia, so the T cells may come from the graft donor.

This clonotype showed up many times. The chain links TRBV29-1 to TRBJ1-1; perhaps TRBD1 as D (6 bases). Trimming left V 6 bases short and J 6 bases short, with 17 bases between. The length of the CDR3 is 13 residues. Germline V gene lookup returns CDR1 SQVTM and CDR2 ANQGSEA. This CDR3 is CSVATGKVSEAFF. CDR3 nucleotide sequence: TGCAGCGTCGCTACAGGGAAGGTCTCTGAAGCTTTCTTT. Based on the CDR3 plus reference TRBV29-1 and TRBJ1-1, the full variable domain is SAVISQKPSRDICQRGTSLTIQCQVDSQVTMMFWYRQQPGQSLTLIATANQGSEATYESGFVIDKFPISRPNLTFSTLTVSNMSPEDSSIYLCSVATGKVSEAFFGQGTRLTVV.

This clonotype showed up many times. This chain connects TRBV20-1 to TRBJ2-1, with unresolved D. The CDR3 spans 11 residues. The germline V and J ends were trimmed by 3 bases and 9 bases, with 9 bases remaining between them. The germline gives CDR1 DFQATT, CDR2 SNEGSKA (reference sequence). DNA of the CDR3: TGCAGTGCTAGTGGTGTGGTTGAGCAGTTCTTC. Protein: CSASGVVEQFF.

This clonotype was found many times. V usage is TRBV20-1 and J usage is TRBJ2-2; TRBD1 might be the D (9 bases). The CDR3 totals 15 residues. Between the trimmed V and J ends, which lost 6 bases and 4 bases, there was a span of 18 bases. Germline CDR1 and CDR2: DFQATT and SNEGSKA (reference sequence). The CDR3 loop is CSARGGTGITGELFF. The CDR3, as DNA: TGCAGTGCCCGGGGGGGGACAGGGATCACCGGGGAGCTGTTTTTT.

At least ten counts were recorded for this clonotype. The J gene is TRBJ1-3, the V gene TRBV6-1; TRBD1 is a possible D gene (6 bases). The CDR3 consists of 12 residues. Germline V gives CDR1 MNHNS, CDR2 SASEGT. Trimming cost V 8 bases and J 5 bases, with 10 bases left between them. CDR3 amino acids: CASRTERNTIYF. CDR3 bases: TGTGCCAGCCGGACAGAGCGAAACACCATATATTTT.

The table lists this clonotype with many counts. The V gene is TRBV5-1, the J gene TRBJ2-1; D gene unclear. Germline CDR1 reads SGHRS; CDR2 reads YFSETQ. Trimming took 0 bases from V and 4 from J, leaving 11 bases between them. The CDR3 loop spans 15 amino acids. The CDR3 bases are TGCGCCAGCAGCTTGGCGGTTGATTTTTACAATGAGCAGTTCTTC. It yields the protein CASSLAVDFYNEQFF.

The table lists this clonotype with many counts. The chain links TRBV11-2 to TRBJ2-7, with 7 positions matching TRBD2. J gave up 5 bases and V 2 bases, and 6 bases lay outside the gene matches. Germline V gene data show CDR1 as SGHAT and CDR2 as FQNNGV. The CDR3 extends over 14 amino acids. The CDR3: CASSLRQGLNEQYF. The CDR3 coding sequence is TGTGCCAGCAGCTTAAGGCAGGGACTAAACGAGCAGTACTTC.

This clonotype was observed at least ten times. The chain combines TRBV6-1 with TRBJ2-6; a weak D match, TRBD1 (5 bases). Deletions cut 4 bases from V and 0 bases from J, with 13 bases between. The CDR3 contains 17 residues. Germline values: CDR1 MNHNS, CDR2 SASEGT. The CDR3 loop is CASSGGPTSSGANVLTF. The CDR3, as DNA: TGTGCCAGCAGTGGGGGCCCGACGAGCTCTGGGGCCAACGTCCTGACTTTC.

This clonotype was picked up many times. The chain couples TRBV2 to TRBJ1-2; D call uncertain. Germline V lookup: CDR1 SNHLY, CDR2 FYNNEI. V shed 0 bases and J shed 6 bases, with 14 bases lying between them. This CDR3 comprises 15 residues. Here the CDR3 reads CASSEAVRRPDGYTF. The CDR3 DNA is TGTGCCAGCAGTGAAGCGGTCAGACGACCAGATGGCTACACCTTC.

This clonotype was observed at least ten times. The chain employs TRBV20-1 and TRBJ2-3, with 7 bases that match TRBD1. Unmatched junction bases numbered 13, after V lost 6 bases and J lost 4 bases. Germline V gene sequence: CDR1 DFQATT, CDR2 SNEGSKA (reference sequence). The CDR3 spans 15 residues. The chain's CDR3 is CSARSRDSRSDTQYF. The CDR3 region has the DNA TGCAGTGCACGGAGCAGGGACAGTCGGTCAGATACGCAGTATTTT.

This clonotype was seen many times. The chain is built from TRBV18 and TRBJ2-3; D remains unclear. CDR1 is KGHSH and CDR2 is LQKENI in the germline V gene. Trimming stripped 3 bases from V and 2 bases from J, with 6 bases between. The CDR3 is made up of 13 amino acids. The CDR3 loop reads CASSPPYTDTQYF. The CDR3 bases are TGTGCCAGCTCACCCCCTTACACAGATACGCAGTATTTT.

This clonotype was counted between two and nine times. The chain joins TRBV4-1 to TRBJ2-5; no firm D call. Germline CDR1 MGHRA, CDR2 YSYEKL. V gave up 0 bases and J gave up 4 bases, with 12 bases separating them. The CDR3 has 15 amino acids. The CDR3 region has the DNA TGCGCCAGCAGCCAAGATGGAGCAGGTCCAGAGACCCAGTACTTC. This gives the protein CASSQDGAGPETQYF.

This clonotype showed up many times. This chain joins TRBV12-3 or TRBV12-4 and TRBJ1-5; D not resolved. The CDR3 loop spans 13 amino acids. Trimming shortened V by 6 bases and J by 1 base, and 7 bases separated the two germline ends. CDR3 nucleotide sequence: TGTGCCAGCAGCCTCGAGAGCAATCAGCCCCAGCATTTT. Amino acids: CASSLESNQPQHF.

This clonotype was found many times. CDR3 protein: CASSLGPQGWYEQYF. CDR3 sequence (DNA): TGTGCCAGCAGCTTAGGCCCCCAGGGCTGGTACGAGCAGTACTTC. The gene calls are TRBV7-2 and TRBJ2-7; a weak D match, TRBD1 (5 bases). The CDR3 spans 15 residues. Trimming left V 1 base short and J 4 bases short, with 14 bases between. Germline CDR1 is SGHTA and CDR2 is FQGNSA.

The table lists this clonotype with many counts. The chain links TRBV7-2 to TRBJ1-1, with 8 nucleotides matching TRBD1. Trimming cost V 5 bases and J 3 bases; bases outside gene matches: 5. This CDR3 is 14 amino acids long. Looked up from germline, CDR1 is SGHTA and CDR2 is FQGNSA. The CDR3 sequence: CASSPDRGYTEAFF. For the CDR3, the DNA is TGTGCCAGCAGCCCCGACAGGGGATACACTGAAGCTTTCTTT.

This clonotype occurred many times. The CDR3 nucleotides are TGTGCCAGCAGTTACTGGGGACTTATGAACACTGAAGCTTTCTTT. It encodes CASSYWGLMNTEAFF. This chain links TRBV6-2 or TRBV6-3 with TRBJ1-1, with D possibly being TRBD1 (5 bases). The CDR3 runs 15 residues. The V gene lost 1 base and the J gene lost 0 bases, with 9 bases spanning the gap. CDR1 and CDR2 from the germline V gene are MNHEY and SVGEGT.

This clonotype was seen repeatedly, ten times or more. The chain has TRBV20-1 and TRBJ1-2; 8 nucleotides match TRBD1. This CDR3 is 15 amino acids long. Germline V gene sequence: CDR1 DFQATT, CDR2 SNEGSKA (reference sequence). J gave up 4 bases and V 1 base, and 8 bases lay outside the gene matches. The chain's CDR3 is CSARVQDRAIYGYTF. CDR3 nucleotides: TGCAGTGCTAGAGTCCAGGACAGGGCAATCTATGGCTACACCTTC.

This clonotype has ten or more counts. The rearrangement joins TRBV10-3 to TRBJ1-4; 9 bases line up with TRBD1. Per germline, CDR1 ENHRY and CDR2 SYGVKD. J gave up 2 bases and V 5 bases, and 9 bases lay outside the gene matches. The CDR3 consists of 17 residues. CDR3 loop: CAISPGTGMTTNEKLFF. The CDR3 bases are TGTGCCATCAGTCCCGGGACAGGGATGACGACTAATGAAAAACTGTTTTTT.

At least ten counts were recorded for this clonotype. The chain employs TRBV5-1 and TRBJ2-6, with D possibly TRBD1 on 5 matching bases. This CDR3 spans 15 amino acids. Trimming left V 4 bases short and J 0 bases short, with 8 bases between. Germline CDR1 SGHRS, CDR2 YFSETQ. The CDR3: CASSGAPSGANVLTF. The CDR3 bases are TGCGCCAGCAGCGGGGCCCCCTCTGGGGCCAACGTCCTGACTTTC.

The CDR3 nucleotides read TGTGCCACCCATACAAAAGAGCGAACTGAAGCTTTCTTT. Translating gives CATHTKERTEAFF. The chain is built from TRBV10-3 and TRBJ1-1; D is unresolved. V shed 10 bases and J shed 5 bases, with 17 bases lying between them. The CDR3 sequence is 13 residues long. Germline V CDR1 and CDR2: ENHRY, SYGVKD.

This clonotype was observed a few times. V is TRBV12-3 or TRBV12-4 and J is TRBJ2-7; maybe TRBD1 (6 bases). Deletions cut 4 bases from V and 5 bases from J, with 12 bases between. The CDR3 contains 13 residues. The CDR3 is CASSSTGPHEQYF. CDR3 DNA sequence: TGTGCCAGCAGTTCGACAGGACCCCACGAGCAGTACTTC.

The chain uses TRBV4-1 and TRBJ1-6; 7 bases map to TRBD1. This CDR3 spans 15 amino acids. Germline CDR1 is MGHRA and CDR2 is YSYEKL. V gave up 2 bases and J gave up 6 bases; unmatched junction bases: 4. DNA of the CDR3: TGCGCCAGCAGCCAATATACAGGGGTTAATTCACCCCTCCACTTT. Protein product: CASSQYTGVNSPLHF.

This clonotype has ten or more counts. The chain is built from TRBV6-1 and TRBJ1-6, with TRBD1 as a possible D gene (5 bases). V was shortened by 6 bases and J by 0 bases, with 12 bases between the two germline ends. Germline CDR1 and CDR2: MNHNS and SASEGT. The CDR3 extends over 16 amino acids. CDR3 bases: TGTGCCAGCAGGGGTGCAGGGAGCTCCTATAATTCACCCCTCCACTTT. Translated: CASRGAGSSYNSPLHF.

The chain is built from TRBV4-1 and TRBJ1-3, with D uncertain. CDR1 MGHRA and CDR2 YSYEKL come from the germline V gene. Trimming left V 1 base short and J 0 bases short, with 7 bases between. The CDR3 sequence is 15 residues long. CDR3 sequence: CASSQVGGSGNTIYF. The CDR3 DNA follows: TGCGCCAGCAGCCAAGTAGGCGGCTCTGGAAACACCATATATTTT.

This CDR3 is CASSPALRQPQHF. The DNA of the CDR3 is TGTGCCAGCAGCCCGGCGCTCCGGCAGCCCCAGCATTTT. This rearrangement joins TRBV7-1 to TRBJ1-5; D remains ambiguous. TRBV7-1 is recorded as an ORF, its role being uncertain. Trimming shortened V by 5 bases and J by 7 bases, and 12 bases separated the two germline ends. The CDR3 extends over 13 amino acids.